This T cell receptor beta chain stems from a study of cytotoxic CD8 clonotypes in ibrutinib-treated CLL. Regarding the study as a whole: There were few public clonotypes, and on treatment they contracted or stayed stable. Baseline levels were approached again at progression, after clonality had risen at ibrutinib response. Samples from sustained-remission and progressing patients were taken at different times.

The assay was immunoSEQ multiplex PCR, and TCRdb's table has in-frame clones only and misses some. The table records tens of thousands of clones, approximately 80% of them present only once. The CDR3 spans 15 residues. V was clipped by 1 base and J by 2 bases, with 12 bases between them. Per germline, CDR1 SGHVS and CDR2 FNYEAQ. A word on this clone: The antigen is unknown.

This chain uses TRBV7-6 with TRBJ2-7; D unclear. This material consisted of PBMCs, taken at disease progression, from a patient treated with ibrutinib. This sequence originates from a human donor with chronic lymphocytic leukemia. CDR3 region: CASSLVSESTYEQYF. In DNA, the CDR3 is TGTGCCAGCAGCTTAGTGTCAGAATCTACCTACGAGCAGTACTTC.